This T cell receptor beta chain was captured in a study of OX40 agonist ivuxolimab in advanced cancers. Overall study context: Patients were approximately 80% male with ages roughly 20 to 85, mean about 65. A history of anti-PD-1, anti-PD-L1 or anti-CTLA-4 therapy was acceptable, and 40% had some.

The V end was cut by 5 bases, the J end by 1 base, with 21 bases between. The CDR3 runs 18 residues. Per the germline V gene, CDR1 is SGHVS and CDR2 is FQNEAQ. Clones were read by immunoSEQ multiplex PCR, and TCRdb kept only the in-frame ones, dropping some. The sample contains fewer than 85,000 clones, approximately 80% of which appear only once. The source of this sequence is an adult with an advanced solid tumor such as melanoma, head and neck, liver or kidney cancer. The sample here was CD4+ or CD8+ T cells sorted from blood, taken in a trial of the OX40 agonist ivuxolimab. This chain joins TRBV7-8 and TRBJ1-5, with a tentative D call TRBD1 (5 bases). CDR3 coding DNA: TGTGCCAGCAGCCATCAAGCCGGCAGGGCTCTAAGCAATCAGCCCCAGCATTTT. This encodes CASSHQAGRALSNQPQHF.